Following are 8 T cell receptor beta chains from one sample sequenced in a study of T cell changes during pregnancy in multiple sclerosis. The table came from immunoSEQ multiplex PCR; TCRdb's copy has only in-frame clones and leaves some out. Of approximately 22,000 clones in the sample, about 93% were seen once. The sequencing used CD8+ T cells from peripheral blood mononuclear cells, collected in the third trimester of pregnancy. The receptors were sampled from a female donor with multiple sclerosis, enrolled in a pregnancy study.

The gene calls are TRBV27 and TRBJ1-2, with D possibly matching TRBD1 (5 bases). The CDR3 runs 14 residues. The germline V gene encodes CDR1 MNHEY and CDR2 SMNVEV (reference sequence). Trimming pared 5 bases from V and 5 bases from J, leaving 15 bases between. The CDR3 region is CASSPQARAYGYTF. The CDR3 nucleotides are TGTGCCAGCAGTCCGCAGGCCAGGGCTTATGGCTACACCTTC.

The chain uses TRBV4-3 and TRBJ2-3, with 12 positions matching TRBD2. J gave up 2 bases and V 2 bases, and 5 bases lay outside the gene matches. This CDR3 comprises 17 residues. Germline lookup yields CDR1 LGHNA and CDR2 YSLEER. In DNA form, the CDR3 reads TGCGCCAGCAGCCAATCACTAGCGGGGGGCTACACAGATACGCAGTATTTT. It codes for CASSQSLAGGYTDTQYF.

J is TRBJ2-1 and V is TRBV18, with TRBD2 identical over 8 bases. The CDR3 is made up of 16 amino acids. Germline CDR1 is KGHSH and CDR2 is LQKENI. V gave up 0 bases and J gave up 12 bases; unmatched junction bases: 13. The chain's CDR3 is CASSPPGESAGVAQFF. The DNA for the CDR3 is TGTGCCAGCTCACCACCGGGAGAATCAGCGGGAGTAGCGCAGTTCTTC.

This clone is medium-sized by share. This CDR3 reads CASKDWGAGELFF. The CDR3 nucleotides read TGTGCCAGCAAGGATTGGGGAGCCGGGGAGCTGTTTTTT. The chain has TRBV2 and TRBJ2-2, with D possibly TRBD2 on 5 matching bases. Germline CDR1 is SNHLY and CDR2 is FYNNEI. The ends were cut back, 7 bases at V and 6 bases at J, with 12 bases in the middle. The CDR3 length is 13 residues. The full variable domain, completed using reference TRBV2 and TRBJ2-2, is EPEVTQTPSHQVTQMGQEVILRCVPISNHLYFYWYRQILGQKVEFLVSFYNNEISEKSEIFDDQFSVERPDGSNFTLKIRSTKLEDSAMYFCASKDWGAGELFFGEGSRLTVL.

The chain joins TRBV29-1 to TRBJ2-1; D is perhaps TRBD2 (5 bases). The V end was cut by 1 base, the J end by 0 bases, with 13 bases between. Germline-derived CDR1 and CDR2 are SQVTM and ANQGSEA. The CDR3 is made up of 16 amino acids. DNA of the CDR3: TGCAGCGTTGAAGGGCTAGCTGCTAGCTCCTACAATGAGCAGTTCTTC. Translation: CSVEGLAASSYNEQFF.

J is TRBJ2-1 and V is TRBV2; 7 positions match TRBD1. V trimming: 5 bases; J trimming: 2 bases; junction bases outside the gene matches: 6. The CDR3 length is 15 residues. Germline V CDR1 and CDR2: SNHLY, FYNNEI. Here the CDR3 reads CASSTRQGTYNEQFF. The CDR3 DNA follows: TGTGCCAGCAGTACCCGACAGGGAACCTACAATGAGCAGTTCTTC.

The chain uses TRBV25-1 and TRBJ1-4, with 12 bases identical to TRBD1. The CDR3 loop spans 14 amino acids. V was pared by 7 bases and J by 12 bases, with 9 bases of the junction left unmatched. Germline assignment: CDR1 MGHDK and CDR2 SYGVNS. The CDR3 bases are TGTGCCAGCAACGGGGACAGGGGGCTGAAGGAACTGTTTTTT. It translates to CASNGDRGLKELFF.

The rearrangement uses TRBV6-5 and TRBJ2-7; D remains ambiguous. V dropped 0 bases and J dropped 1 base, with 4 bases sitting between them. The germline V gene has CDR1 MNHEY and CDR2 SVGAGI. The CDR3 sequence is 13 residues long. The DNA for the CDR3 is TGTGCCAGCAGTTACTCGCAGTCCTACGAGCAGTACTTC. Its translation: CASSYSQSYEQYF.